One and the same sample provided the 12 T cell receptor beta chains below, sequenced in a study of T cell responses to AZD1222 COVID-19 vaccine (dated by TCRdb to the early 2020s). To prepare the library, the immunoSEQ multiplex PCR assay was applied. TCRdb limited this immuneACCESS table to in-frame rearrangements with V and J called. A share of clones is missing; checked studies link under half to unresolved V genes, and the rest is unexplained. The sample yields over 100,000 clones; 92% were counted once. Roughly 1.8% of the sample lies in the top ten. Sample time point, as interpreted from the label and publication: baseline before first vaccination. The sequencing here drew on peripheral blood, taken on day 0 of AZD1222 vaccination. These receptors all come from an adult in good health.

The genes are TRBV29-1 and TRBJ2-3, with no clear D. The germline V and J ends were trimmed by 3 bases and 0 bases, with 7 bases remaining between them. This CDR3 has 13 residues. Germline values: CDR1 SQVTM, CDR2 ANQGSEA. Here the CDR3 reads CSVDPGSTDTQYF. The DNA of the CDR3 is TGCAGCGTTGATCCAGGAAGCACAGATACGCAGTATTTT.

The rearrangement uses TRBV18 and TRBJ1-2; 8 bases line up with TRBD1. The V gene's germline CDR1 is KGHSH and CDR2 LQKENI. V lost 2 bases to trimming and J lost 2 bases; unmatched junction nucleotides: 7. The CDR3 runs 16 residues. The CDR3 DNA reads TGTGCCAGCTCACCAGATGGGACAGGATACAACTATGGCTACACCTTC. Translation gives CASSPDGTGYNYGYTF.

V and J are TRBV30 and TRBJ1-4; D may be TRBD1 (5 bases). The V gene's germline CDR1 is GTSNPN and CDR2 SVGIG (reference sequence). CDR3 length: 13 amino acids. V lost 1 base, J lost 3 bases, and 6 bases lay in between. The CDR3 reads CAWSGGANEKLFF. Written as DNA, the CDR3 is TGTGCCTGGAGTGGAGGGGCTAATGAAAAACTGTTTTTT.

The rearrangement links TRBV10-3 to TRBJ1-2; D unclear. CDR1 and CDR2 (germline): ENHRY, SYGVKD. V was clipped by 4 bases and J by 0 bases, with 6 bases between them. The CDR3 runs 13 residues. CDR3 coding DNA: TGTGCCATCAGTGCTTTAGCTAACTATGGCTACACCTTC. Its translation: CAISALANYGYTF.

This clone turned up a few times. The rearrangement joins TRBV19 to TRBJ1-2; D is uncertain. The CDR3 is made up of 15 amino acids. Per germline, CDR1 LNHDA and CDR2 SQIVND (reference sequence). V was pared by 1 base and J by 3 bases, with 12 bases between. In DNA, the CDR3 is TGTGCCAGTAGTATAGTACTCGCCCAGGACTATGGCTACACCTTC. The encoded protein is CASSIVLAQDYGYTF.

The chain links TRBV27 to TRBJ2-5, with 12 bases lining up with TRBD1. Germline CDR1 reads MNHEY; CDR2 reads SMNVEV (reference sequence). The CDR3 length is 15 residues. V lost 5 bases, J lost 0 bases, and 1 base stayed unmatched. CDR3 region: CASSGTGGYQETQYF. The CDR3 region has the DNA TGTGCCAGCAGTGGGACAGGGGGCTACCAAGAGACCCAGTACTTC.

The chain couples TRBV9 to TRBJ2-3; D is possibly TRBD1 or TRBD2 (6 bases each). Trimming stripped 3 bases from V and 1 base from J, with 12 bases between. This CDR3 has 15 residues. Germline CDR1 and CDR2: SGDLS and YYNGEE. The CDR3 protein is CASSARGERTDTQYF. CDR3 coding DNA: TGTGCCAGCAGCGCGAGGGGGGAACGCACAGATACGCAGTATTTT. The whole variable domain, remainder taken from reference TRBV9 and TRBJ2-3, is DSGVTQTPKHLITATGQRVTLRCSPRSGDLSVYWYQQSLDQGLQFLIQYYNGEERAKGNILERFSAQQFPDLHSELNLSSLELGDSALYFCASSARGERTDTQYFGPGTRLTVL.

A single count supports this clone. V is TRBV3-1 (or the pseudogene TRBV3-2) and J is TRBJ2-3; D could derive from TRBD1 or TRBD2 (5 bases each). The CDR3 spans 13 residues. Germline V gene lookup returns CDR1 LGHDT and CDR2 YNNKEL (reference sequence). Trimming pared 2 bases from V and 4 bases from J, leaving 7 bases between. The CDR3 sequence: CASSQQGADTQYF. In nucleotides, the CDR3 is TGTGCCAGCAGCCAACAGGGAGCAGATACGCAGTATTTT.

V is TRBV15 and J is TRBJ1-1; tentatively, D is TRBD1 (5 bases). The CDR3 length is 13 residues. Germline-derived CDR1 and CDR2 are LNHNV and YYDKDF (reference sequence). Trimming took 6 bases from V and 1 from J, leaving 9 bases between them. The CDR3 DNA reads TGTGCCACCAGTTTTACAGGGAACACTGAAGCTTTCTTT. This encodes CATSFTGNTEAFF.

V is TRBV9 and J is TRBJ1-2, with 11 bases fitting TRBD1. This CDR3 is 17 amino acids long. J was trimmed by 2 bases and V by 3 bases; bases with no gene match: 9. From germline, CDR1 is SGDLS and CDR2 YYNGEE. In DNA, the CDR3 is TGTGCCAGCAGCGCCCGACTGGACAGGGGGCTAAACTATGGCTACACCTTC. Protein sequence: CASSARLDRGLNYGYTF.

This clone is a singleton in its sample. The chain combines TRBV6-6 with TRBJ1-2; the D is unclear. V was cut by 0 bases and J by 4 bases, with 9 bases left in between. Germline V gene data show CDR1 as MNHNY and CDR2 as SVGAGI (reference sequence). The CDR3 length is 14 residues. The CDR3 loop is CASSYSEGSYGYTF. CDR3 coding DNA: TGTGCCAGCAGTTACTCTGAGGGCAGCTATGGCTACACCTTC.

This chain uses TRBV12-5 with TRBJ2-7, with D hard to call. The V end was cut by 1 base, the J end by 3 bases, with 7 bases between. This CDR3 contains 13 residues. CDR1 and CDR2 from the germline V gene are LGHNT and FRNRAP. CDR3 in amino acids: CASGLGYGYEQYV. The CDR3 DNA reads as TGTGCTAGTGGTTTGGGCTACGGCTACGAGCAGTACGTC.